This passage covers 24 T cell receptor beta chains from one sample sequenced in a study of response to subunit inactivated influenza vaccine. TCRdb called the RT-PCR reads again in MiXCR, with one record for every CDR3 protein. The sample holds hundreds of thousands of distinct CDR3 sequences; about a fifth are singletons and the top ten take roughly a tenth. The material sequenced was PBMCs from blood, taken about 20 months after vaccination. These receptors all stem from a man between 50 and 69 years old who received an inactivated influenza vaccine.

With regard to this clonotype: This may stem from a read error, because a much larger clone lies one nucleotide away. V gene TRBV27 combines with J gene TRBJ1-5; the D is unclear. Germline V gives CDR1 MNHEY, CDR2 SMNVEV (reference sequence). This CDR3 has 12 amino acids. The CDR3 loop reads CTSSSKGQPQHF. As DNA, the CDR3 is TGTACCAGCAGTTCTAAAGGGCAGCCCCAGCATTTT.

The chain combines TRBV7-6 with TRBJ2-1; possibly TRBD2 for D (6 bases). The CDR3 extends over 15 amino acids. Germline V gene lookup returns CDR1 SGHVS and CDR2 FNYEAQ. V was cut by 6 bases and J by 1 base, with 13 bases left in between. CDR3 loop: CASSSFSGSYNEQFF. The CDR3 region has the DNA TGTGCCAGCAGTTCCTTTAGCGGATCCTACAATGAGCAGTTCTTC.

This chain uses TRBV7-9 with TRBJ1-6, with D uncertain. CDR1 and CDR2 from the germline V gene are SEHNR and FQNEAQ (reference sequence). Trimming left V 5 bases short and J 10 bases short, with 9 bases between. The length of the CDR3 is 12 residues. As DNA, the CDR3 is TGTGCCAGCAGCCGAGGCAGGTCACCCCTCCACTTT. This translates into CASSRGRSPLHF.

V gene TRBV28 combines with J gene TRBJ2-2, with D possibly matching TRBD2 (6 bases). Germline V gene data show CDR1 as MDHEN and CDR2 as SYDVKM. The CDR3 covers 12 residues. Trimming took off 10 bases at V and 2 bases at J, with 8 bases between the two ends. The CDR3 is CATGGNTGELFF. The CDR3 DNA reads TGTGCCACCGGGGGAAACACCGGGGAGCTGTTTTTT.

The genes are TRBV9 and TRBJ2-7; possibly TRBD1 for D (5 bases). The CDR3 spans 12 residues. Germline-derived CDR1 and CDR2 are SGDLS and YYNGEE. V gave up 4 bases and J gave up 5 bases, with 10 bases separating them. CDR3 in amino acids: CASSPGIHEQYF. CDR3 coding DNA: TGTGCCAGCAGCCCAGGGATCCACGAGCAGTACTTC.

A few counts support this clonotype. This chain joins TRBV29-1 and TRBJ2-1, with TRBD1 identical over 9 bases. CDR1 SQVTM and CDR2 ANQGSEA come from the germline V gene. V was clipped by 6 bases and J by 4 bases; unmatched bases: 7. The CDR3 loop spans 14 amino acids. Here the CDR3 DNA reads TGCAGCGTGAGGGGACAGGGTCAATACAATGAGCAGTTCTTC. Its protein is CSVRGQGQYNEQFF.

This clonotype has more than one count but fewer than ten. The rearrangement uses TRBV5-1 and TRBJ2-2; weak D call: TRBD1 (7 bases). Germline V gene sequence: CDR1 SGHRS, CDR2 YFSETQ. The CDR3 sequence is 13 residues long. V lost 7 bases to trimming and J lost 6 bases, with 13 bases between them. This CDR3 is CASRTGEAGELFF. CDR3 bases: TGCGCCAGCCGAACAGGGGAGGCCGGGGAGCTGTTTTTT.

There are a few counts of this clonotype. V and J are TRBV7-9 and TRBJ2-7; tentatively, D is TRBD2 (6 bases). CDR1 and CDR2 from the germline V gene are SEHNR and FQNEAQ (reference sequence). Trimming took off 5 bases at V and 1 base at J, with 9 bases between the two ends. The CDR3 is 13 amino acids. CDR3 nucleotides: TGTGCCAGCAGCCGGGACTTATCCTACGAGCAGTACTTC. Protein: CASSRDLSYEQYF. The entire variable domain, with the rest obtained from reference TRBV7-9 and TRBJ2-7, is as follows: DTGVSQNPRHKITKRGQNVTFRCDPISEHNRLYWYRQTLGQGPEFLTYFQNEAQLEKSRLLSDRFSAERPKGSFSTLEIQRTEQGDSAMYLCASSRDLSYEQYFGPGTRLTVT.

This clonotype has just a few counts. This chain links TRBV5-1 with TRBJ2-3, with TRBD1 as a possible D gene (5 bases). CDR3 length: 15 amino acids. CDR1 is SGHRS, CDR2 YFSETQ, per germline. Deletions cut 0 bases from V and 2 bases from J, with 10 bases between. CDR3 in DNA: TGCGCCAGCAGCTTGGAACAGGAGTTCACAGATACGCAGTATTTT. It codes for CASSLEQEFTDTQYF. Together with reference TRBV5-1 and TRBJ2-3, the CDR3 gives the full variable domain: KAGVTQTPRYLIKTRGQQVTLSCSPISGHRSVSWYQQTPGQGLQFLFEYFSETQRNKGNFPGRFSGRQFSNSRSEMNVSTLELGDSALYLCASSLEQEFTDTQYFGPGTRLTVL.

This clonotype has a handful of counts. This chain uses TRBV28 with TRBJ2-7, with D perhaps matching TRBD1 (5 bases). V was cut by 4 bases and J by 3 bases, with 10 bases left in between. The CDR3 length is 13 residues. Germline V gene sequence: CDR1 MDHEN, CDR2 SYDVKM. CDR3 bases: TGTGCCAGCAGTTCTTTCGACAGCTACGAGCAGTACTTC. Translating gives CASSSFDSYEQYF. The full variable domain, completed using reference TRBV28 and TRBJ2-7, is DVKVTQSSRYLVKRTGEKVFLECVQDMDHENMFWYRQDPGLGLRLIYFSYDVKMKEKGDIPEGYSVSREKKERFSLILESASTNQTSMYLCASSSFDSYEQYFGPGTRLTVT.

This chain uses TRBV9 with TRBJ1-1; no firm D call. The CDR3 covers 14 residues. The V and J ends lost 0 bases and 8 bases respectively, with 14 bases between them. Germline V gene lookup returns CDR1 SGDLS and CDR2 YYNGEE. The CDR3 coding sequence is TGTGCCAGCAGCGTAGAGGTGGGAGCCTTAGAAGCTTTCTTT. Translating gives CASSVEVGALEAFF.

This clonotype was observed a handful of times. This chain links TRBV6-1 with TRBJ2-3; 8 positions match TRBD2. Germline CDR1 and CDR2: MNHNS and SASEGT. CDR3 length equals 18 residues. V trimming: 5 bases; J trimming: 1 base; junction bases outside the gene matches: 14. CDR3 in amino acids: CASSPSFGGASGTDTQYF. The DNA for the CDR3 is TGTGCCAGCAGTCCCAGTTTCGGGGGGGCTTCTGGCACAGATACGCAGTATTTT.

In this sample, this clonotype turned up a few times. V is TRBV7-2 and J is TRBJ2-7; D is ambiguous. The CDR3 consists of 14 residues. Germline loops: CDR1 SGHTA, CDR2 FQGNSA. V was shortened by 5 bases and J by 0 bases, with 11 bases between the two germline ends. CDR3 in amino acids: CASSATWLSYEQYF. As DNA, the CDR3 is TGTGCCAGCAGCGCAACTTGGCTCTCCTACGAGCAGTACTTC.

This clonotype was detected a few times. The CDR3, as DNA: TGCAGTCATATCCGTGGTTTACAGACCCAGTACTTC. It yields the protein CSHIRGLQTQYF. The chain uses TRBV20-1 and TRBJ2-5; D is undetermined. Trimming shortened V by 8 bases and J by 6 bases, and 16 bases separated the two germline ends. CDR1 DFQATT and CDR2 SNEGSKA come from the germline V gene (reference sequence). The CDR3 totals 12 residues.

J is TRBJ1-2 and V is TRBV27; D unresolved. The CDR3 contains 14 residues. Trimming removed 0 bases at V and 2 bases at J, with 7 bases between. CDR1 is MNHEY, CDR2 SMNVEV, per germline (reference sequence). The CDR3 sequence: CASSLSPVNYGYTF. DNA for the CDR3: TGTGCCAGCAGTTTATCACCGGTGAACTATGGCTACACCTTC.

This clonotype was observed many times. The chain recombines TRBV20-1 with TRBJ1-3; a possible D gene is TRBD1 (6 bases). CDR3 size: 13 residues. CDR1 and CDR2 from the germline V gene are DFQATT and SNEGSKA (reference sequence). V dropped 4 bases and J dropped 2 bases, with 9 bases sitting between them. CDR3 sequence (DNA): TGCAGTGCTACACAGGGCCCTGGAAACACCATATATTTT. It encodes CSATQGPGNTIYF.

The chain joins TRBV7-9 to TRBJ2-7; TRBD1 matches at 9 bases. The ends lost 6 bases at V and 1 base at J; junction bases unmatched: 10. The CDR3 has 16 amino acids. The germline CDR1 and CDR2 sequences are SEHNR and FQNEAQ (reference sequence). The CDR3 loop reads CASRLISGTGSYEQYF. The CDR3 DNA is TGTGCCAGCAGACTTATATCCGGGACAGGGTCCTACGAGCAGTACTTC.

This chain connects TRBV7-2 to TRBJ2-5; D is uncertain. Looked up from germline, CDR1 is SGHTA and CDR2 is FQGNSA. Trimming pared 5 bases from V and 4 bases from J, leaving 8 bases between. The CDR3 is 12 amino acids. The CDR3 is CASSVWAETQYF. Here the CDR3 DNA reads TGTGCCAGCAGCGTATGGGCAGAGACCCAGTACTTC.

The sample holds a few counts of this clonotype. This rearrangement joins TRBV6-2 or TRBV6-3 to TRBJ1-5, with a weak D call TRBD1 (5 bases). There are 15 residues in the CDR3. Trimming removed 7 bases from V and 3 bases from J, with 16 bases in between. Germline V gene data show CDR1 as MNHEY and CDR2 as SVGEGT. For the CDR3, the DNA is TGTGCCAGCACCGCCGACAGAGACTTCAATCAGCCCCAGCATTTT. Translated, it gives CASTADRDFNQPQHF.

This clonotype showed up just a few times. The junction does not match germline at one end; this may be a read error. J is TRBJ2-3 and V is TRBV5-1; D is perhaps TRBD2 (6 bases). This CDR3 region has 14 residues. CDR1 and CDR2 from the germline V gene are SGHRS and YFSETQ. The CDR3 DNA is TGTGCCAGCAGTAGCGGAGGATCCACAGATACGCAGTATTTT. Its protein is CASSSGGSTDTQYF.

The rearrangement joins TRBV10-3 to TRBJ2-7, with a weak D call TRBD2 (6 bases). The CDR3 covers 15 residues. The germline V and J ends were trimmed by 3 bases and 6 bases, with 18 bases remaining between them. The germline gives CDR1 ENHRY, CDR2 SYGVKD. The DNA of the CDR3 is TGTGCCATCAGTGATCGTGGGACTGTTTTGTCCGAGCAGTACTTC. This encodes CAISDRGTVLSEQYF.

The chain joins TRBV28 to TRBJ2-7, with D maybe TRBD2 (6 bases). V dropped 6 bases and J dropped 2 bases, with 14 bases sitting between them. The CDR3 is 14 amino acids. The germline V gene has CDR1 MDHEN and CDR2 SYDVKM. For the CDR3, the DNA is TGTGCCAGCAGGCCCGGGGGTGAGACCTACGAGCAGTACTTC. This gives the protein CASRPGGETYEQYF.

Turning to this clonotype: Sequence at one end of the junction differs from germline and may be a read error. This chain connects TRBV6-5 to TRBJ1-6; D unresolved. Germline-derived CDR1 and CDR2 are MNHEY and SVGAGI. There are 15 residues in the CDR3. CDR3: CASRYSGADNSPLHF. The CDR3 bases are TGTGCCAGCAGGTACTCGGGAGCTGATAATTCACCCCTCCACTTT.

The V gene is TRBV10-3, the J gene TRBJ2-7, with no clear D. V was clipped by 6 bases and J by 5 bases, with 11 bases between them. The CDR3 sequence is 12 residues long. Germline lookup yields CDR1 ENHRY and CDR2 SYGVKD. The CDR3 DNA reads TGTGCCATCAGCCAGCTTGGAGACGAGCAGTACTTC. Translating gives CAISQLGDEQYF.